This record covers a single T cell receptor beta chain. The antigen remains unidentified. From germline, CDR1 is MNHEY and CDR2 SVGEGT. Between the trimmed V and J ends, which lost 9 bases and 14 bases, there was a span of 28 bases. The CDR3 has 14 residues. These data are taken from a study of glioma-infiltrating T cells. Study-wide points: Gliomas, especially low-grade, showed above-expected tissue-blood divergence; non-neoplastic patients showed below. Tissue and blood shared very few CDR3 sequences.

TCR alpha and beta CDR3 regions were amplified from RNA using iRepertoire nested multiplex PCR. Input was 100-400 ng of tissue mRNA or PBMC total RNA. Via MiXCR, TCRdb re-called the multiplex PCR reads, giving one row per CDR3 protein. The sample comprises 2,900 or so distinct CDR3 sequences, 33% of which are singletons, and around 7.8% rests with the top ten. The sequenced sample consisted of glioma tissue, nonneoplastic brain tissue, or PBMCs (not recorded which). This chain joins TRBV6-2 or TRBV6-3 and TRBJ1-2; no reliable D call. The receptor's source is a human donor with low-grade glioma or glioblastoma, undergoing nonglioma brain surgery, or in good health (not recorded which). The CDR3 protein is CARRNSRPTDGETF. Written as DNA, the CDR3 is TGTGCCAGAAGAAACTCTAGACCCACCGATGGCGAAACCTTC.